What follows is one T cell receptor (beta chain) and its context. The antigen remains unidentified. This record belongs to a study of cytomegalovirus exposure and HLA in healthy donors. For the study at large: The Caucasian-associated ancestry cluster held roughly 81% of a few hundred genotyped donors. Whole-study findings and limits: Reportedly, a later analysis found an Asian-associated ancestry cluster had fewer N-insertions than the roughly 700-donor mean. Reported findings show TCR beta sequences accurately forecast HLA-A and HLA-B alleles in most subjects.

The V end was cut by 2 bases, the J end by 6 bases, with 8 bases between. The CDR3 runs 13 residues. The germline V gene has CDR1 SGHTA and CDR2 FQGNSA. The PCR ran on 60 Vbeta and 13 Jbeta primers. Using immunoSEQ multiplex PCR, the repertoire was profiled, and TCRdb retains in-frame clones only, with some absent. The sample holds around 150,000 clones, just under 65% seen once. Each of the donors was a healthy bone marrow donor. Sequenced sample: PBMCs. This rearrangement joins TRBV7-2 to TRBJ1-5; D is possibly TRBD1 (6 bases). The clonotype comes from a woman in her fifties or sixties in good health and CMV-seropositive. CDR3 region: CASSLPGVQPQHF. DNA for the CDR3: TGTGCCAGCAGCTTACCAGGGGTTCAGCCCCAGCATTTT.